The present T cell receptor beta chain was sequenced within a study of spatial heterogeneity in lung cancer. Study-wide findings and caveats: Among blood samples, ubiquitous expanded tumor TCRs appeared more at resection than at follow-up.

TCRdb ran MiXCR on the 5' RACE reads and lists one entry per CDR3 protein. The sample has roughly 79,000 distinct CDR3 sequences; 7.5% to 9.5% are singletons. Time point reported: sample taken at primary tumor resection. Germline values: CDR1 SGHVS, CDR2 FQNEAQ. This CDR3 comprises 15 residues. V lost 6 bases, J lost 7 bases, and 16 bases lay in between. This clonotype was counted a few times. As yet, its antigen is unknown. This sequence joins TRBV7-8 and TRBJ1-6; a possible D gene is TRBD1 (5 bases). This TCR was sampled from a male donor with early-stage non-small cell lung cancer. Sequencing used PBMCs, obtained at surgery. CDR3 sequence reads: CASSRPGTSNSPLHF. In DNA form, the CDR3 reads TGTGCCAGCAGTCGCCCGGGGACTTCGAATTCACCCCTCCACTTT.